The rows below give T cell receptor beta chains drawn from one sample of a study of blood T cell repertoires in COVID-19. Only in-frame clones appear in the TCRdb table, and some are missing; sequencing was by immunoSEQ multiplex PCR. The sample lists some 150,000 clones; over 80% were seen once. Material: peripheral blood. These receptors were taken from a woman aged 50 to 65 with acute or convalescent COVID-19. The CDR3 runs from the conserved cysteine through the conserved F or W. The order of the fields is J gene, D gene, clone size, V gene, CDR3 DNA, CDR3 protein. The D gene is left open where the match is weak. Clone sizes are given selectively: once, few, many, or a class where the clone is expanded.

TRBJ2-3,TRBD2,.,TRBV5-1,TGCGCCAGCAGCTGGGGGGCGGGAGGGCCGTCGGATACGCAGTATTTT,CASSWGAGGPSDTQYF
TRBJ2-6,.,.,TRBV7-6,TGTGCCAGCAGCTTAGCAGGAGCGGGGGCCAACGTCCTGACTTTC,CASSLAGAGANVLTF
TRBJ2-1,.,.,TRBV5-1,TGCGCCAGCAGCTTAGAAGGAGTGGGGCTCAATGAGCAGTTCTTC,CASSLEGVGLNEQFF
TRBJ2-2,TRBD2,few,TRBV10-1,TGCGCCAGCAGTGAGTTTGGCCTAGCGGCCGGGGAGCTGTTTTTT,CASSEFGLAAGELFF
TRBJ2-1,.,.,TRBV7-9,TGTGCCAGCAGCTTAGTTAGCGGACCCTCCTACAATGAGCAGTTCTTC,CASSLVSGPSYNEQFF
TRBJ2-1,.,.,TRBV19,TGTGCCAGTAGTATAGATCAGGCCCGGCCGGATGAGCAGTTCTTC,CASSIDQARPDEQFF
TRBJ1-1,TRBD1,.,TRBV3-1/TRBV3-2,TGTGCCAGCAGAGACAGGGGGCTGAACACTGAAGCTTTCTTT,CASRDRGLNTEAFF
TRBJ1-2,.,.,TRBV9,TGTGCCAGCAGCGTAGCTGGGAGGGGCCTCTATGGCTACACCTTC,CASSVAGRGLYGYTF
TRBJ2-7,.,.,TRBV10-3,TGTGCCACACGGACTGATGGGATCTACGAGCAGTACTTC,CATRTDGIYEQYF
TRBJ1-2,.,.,TRBV12-3/TRBV12-4,TGTGCCAGCAGTTTAAACAGGCATTATGGCTACACCTTC,CASSLNRHYGYTF
TRBJ2-1,.,few,TRBV7-5,TGTGCCAGAAGCTTTCGGCAGGGCGGTAATGAGCAGTTCTTC,CARSFRQGGNEQFF
TRBJ1-2,.,.,TRBV6-5,TGTGCCAGCAGTTACACCGGCTATGGCTACACCTTC,CASSYTGYGYTF
TRBJ2-4,.,once,TRBV1,TGCACCAGCAGGTCAGGATCAATAGCGGGTCCCGAAAACATTCAGTACTTC,CTSRSGSIAGPENIQYF
TRBJ1-2,.,.,TRBV7-9,TGTGCCAGCAGCTTAGTTGAGAGGGAAGGATATGGCTACACCTTC,CASSLVEREGYGYTF
TRBJ2-2,TRBD1,.,TRBV6-5,TGTGCCAGCAGAGGGGGCTCCGGGGCCGGGGAGCTGTTTTTT,CASRGGSGAGELFF
TRBJ1-1,.,.,TRBV7-2,TGTGCCAGCAGGGGGGGGATTGGCACTGAAGCTTTCTTT,CASRGGIGTEAFF
TRBJ2-3,.,.,TRBV2,TGTGCCAAACCCGGCACCCAGGGAACAGATACGCAGTATTTT,CAKPGTQGTDTQYF
TRBJ1-1,TRBD1,few,TRBV10-3,TGTGCCATCAGACCACAGGGGGCGAACACTGAAGCTTTCTTT,CAIRPQGANTEAFF
TRBJ2-1,.,once,TRBV4-2,TGTGCCAGCAGCCAAGACGCGGGCCCAACCTACAATGAGCAGTTCTTC,CASSQDAGPTYNEQFF
TRBJ1-2,.,.,TRBV5-6,TGTGCCAGCAGCCGGGAGGCCAACTATGGCTACACCTTC,CASSREANYGYTF
TRBJ1-1,.,.,TRBV28,TGTGCCAGCAGTGTTCGACGGAGTGAAGCTTTCTTT,CASSVRRSEAFF
TRBJ1-1,.,.,TRBV10-1,TGCGCCAGCAGCACAGCAATGAACACTGAAGCTTTCTTT,CASSTAMNTEAFF
TRBJ2-7,.,.,TRBV29-1,TGCAGCGTGGTGACTCAGAAAGCCTACGAGCAGTACTTC,CSVVTQKAYEQYF
TRBJ1-2,TRBD1,.,TRBV5-1,TGCGCCAGCAGCTTTAGGACAGGGGAGCAAGGCTACACCTTC,CASSFRTGEQGYTF
TRBJ2-7,TRBD2,.,TRBV18,TGTGCCAGCTCACCCGGGACTAGCGGAGCCACCTCCTACGAGCAGTACTTC,CASSPGTSGATSYEQYF
TRBJ2-7,.,few,TRBV2,TGTGCCAGCCCTAGAACGGACTCGGGGAAGGGCGAGCAGTACTTC,CASPRTDSGKGEQYF
TRBJ1-2,.,.,TRBV27,TGTGCCAGCAGTTACGGGGACTATGGCTACACCTTC,CASSYGDYGYTF
TRBJ2-3,TRBD2,once,TRBV5-1,TGCGCCAGCTCCCTGCGGGGGGGCGGAGATACGCAGTATTTT,CASSLRGGGDTQYF
TRBJ1-5,.,.,TRBV30,TGTGCCTGGAGTGTAGGGGCTGGGCAGCCCCAGCATTTT,CAWSVGAGQPQHF
TRBJ1-1,TRBD1,.,TRBV7-9,TGTGCCAGCAGGACAGGGGGAGTAGGTACTGAAGCTTTCTTT,CASRTGGVGTEAFF
TRBJ1-4,TRBD1,.,TRBV30,TGTGCCTGGACCCCCGGGACAGTTAATGAAAAACTGTTTTTT,CAWTPGTVNEKLFF
TRBJ2-3,.,.,TRBV27,TGTGCCAGCAGTTTTCGACAGTCAGATACGCAGTATTTT,CASSFRQSDTQYF
TRBJ2-1,.,.,TRBV27,TGTGCCAGCAGTCAGGGGATTTACAATGAGCAGTTCTTC,CASSQGIYNEQFF
TRBJ2-1,TRBD1,.,TRBV10-3,TGTGCCATCAGGACAGGGGTGAATGAGCAGTTCTTC,CAIRTGVNEQFF
TRBJ2-1,.,.,TRBV7-8,TGTGCCAGCAGCAACCCAGGTGATGAGCAGTTCTTC,CASSNPGDEQFF
TRBJ2-2,TRBD2,.,TRBV9,TGTGCCAGCAGCGGCGGGACTAGCGGGGGGACGAACACCGGGGAGCTGTTTTTT,CASSGGTSGGTNTGELFF
TRBJ1-1,TRBD1,.,TRBV10-3,TGTGCCATAGGACAGGGGGCCACTGAAGCTTTCTTT,CAIGQGATEAFF
TRBJ2-7,.,.,TRBV7-8,TGTGCCAGCAGCCCTGAGACACACTCCTACGAGCAGTACTTC,CASSPETHSYEQYF
TRBJ1-1,.,.,TRBV5-1,TGCGCCAGCAGCTTGAAAGGGGAGGAGACTGAAGCTTTCTTT,CASSLKGEETEAFF
TRBJ2-3,TRBD2,.,TRBV7-9,TGTGCCAGCAGCCACATCGGGACTAGAAGTCCCACAGATACGCAGTATTTT,CASSHIGTRSPTDTQYF
TRBJ1-5,TRBD1,.,TRBV19,TGTGCCAGTAGTGACAGGGGGCTTTATCAGCCCCAGCATTTT,CASSDRGLYQPQHF
TRBJ1-6,.,.,TRBV6-5,TGTGCCAGCACGAGGGCAGCCGGCTATAATTCACCCCTCCACTTT,CASTRAAGYNSPLHF
TRBJ1-3,.,.,TRBV7-8,TGTGCCAGCAGCTTAGGGCCTCGGAGCTCTGGAAACACCATATATTTT,CASSLGPRSSGNTIYF
TRBJ2-2,TRBD2,once,TRBV6-5,TGTGCCAGCTCTCCTGGGAGGGGAACCGGGGAGCTGTTTTTT,CASSPGRGTGELFF
TRBJ1-4,TRBD1,once,TRBV5-4,TGTGCCAGCAGCTTGGGACAGGGATTTAATGAAAAACTGTTTTTT,CASSLGQGFNEKLFF
TRBJ1-1,.,.,TRBV5-1,TGCGCCAGCAGCGGATTACAGGCGAGGAACACTGAAGCTTTCTTT,CASSGLQARNTEAFF
TRBJ2-7,.,.,TRBV10-1,TGCGCCAGCAGTTTGGGGGGAAACGAGCAGTACTTC,CASSLGGNEQYF
TRBJ1-2,.,.,TRBV30,TGTGCCTGGGGCCCAGGTCGTTTCTATGGCTACACCTTC,CAWGPGRFYGYTF
TRBJ2-1,TRBD2,.,TRBV12-3/TRBV12-4,TGTGCCAGCAGTCGGGGACTAGCGGATGAGCAGTTCTTC,CASSRGLADEQFF
TRBJ1-1,.,.,TRBV19,TGTGCCAGTAGTGCTAAGGGAGTCGGGACAAACCGTGAAGCTTTCTTT,CASSAKGVGTNREAFF
TRBJ2-5,TRBD2,.,TRBV7-2,TGTGCCAGCAGCTTAGTGGGGACCAGACTAGCGGGGGGTCAAGAGACCCAGTACTTC,CASSLVGTRLAGGQETQYF
TRBJ1-4,TRBD1,.,TRBV9,TGTGCCAGCAGCCCGCGACAGGGGGTTAATGAAAAACTGTTTTTT,CASSPRQGVNEKLFF
TRBJ2-3,TRBD1,.,TRBV7-9,TGTGCCAGCAGCCCGAGACAGGGGATGGGCACAGATACGCAGTATTTT,CASSPRQGMGTDTQYF
TRBJ2-3,TRBD2,.,TRBV7-7,TGTGCCAGCAGCTTAGGCAACCCCGGGGGGGATACGCAGTATTTT,CASSLGNPGGDTQYF
TRBJ2-5,.,.,TRBV5-6,TGTGCCAGCAGCTTGGGAGGGACCCAGTACTTC,CASSLGGTQYF
TRBJ2-6,.,.,TRBV18,TGTGCCAGCTGCAGACAGAGCTCTGGGGCCAACGTCCTGACTTTC,CASCRQSSGANVLTF
TRBJ1-4,.,few,TRBV5-6,TGTGCCAGCAGCTTGGCCGTGCGGTATAATGAAAAACTGTTTTTT,CASSLAVRYNEKLFF
TRBJ1-2,TRBD1,.,TRBV19,TGTGCCAGTAGTACCGGACAGGGGCCTTACTATGGCTACACCTTC,CASSTGQGPYYGYTF
TRBJ2-2,.,.,TRBV5-4,TGTGCCAGCAGGCGGGGCGGGGACACCGGGGAGCTGTTTTTT,CASRRGGDTGELFF